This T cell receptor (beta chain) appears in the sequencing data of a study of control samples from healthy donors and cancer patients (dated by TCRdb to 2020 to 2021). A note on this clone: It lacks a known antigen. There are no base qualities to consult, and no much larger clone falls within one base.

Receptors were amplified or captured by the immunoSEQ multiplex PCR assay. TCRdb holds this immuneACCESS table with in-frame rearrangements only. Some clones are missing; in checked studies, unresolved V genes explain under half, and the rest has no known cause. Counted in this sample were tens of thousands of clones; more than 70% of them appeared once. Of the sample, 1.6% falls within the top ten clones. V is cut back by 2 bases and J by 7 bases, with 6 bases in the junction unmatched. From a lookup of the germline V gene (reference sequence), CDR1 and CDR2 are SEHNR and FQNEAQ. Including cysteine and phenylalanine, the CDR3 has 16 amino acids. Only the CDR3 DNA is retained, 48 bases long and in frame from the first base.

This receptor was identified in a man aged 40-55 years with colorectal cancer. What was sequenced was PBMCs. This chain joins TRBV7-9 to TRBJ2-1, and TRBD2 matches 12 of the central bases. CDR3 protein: CASSLLAGGRANEQFF. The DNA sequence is TGTGCCAGCAGCTTACTAGCGGGAGGGAGAGCGAATGAGCAGTTCTTC.